This TCR beta chain originates from a study of T cell repertoires in cytomegalovirus infection. Whole-study context: HLA-B-restricted CMV epitopes that are well studied were used alongside recently identified HLA-C-restricted ones. Matching HLA type, along with CMV infection, was indicated by public TCR beta signatures. Study findings and constraints: Frequencies of public TCR beta families were cumulated, and this identified carriers of CMV plus the relevant HLA. The response measured ex vivo was dominated by TCR beta clonotypes (HLA-C-restricted and CMV-specific).

As concerns this clonotype: Its cognate antigen is unknown.

TCRdb ran MiXCR on the reads and lists one entry per CDR3 protein. The sample holds around 710,000 distinct CDR3 sequences, 25% to 30% seen once. Trimming pared 3 bases from V and 2 bases from J, leaving 11 bases between. Germline CDR1 reads LNHDA; CDR2 reads SQIVND (reference sequence). This CDR3 has 14 amino acids. The J gene is TRBJ2-7, the V gene TRBV19, with a possible D match to TRBD2 (6 bases). The receptor's source is a human donor in good health (CMV status not recorded). Some clones in this sample may be carry-over from other donors' samples. This sample comprised cultured CD8+ T cells from PBMCs, obtained from culture after CMV antigen stimulation. CDR3 residues: CASSIGAGTYEQYF. Written as DNA, the CDR3 is TGTGCCAGTAGTATCGGGGCGGGGACCTACGAGCAGTACTTC.